These T cell receptor beta chains were read from a single sample in a study of cytomegalovirus exposure and HLA in healthy donors. Libraries were prepared by immunoSEQ multiplex PCR; TCRdb keeps only in-frame clonotypes and omits some of them. This sample has 75,000 to 100,000 clones, with about three quarters found just once. Material for sequencing was PBMCs. The receptors shown here come from a man aged 35-49 years in good health and CMV-seronegative. Each CDR3 is given with its conserved first and last residue. The order of the fields is clone size, V gene, J gene, D gene, CDR3 DNA, CDR3 protein. D genes are given only for firm matches. Clone size, where shown, is once, few, many, or a class for clones that have expanded.

size: NA
V: TRBV15
J: TRBJ1-3
D: NA
DNA: TGTGCCACCAGCAGAGACCACAGCTCTGGAAACACCATATATTTT
CDR3: CATSRDHSSGNTIYF

size: NA
V: TRBV29-1
J: TRBJ2-2
D: TRBD1
DNA: TGCAGCGTATGGACAGGAGAGAACACCGGGGAGCTGTTTTTT
CDR3: CSVWTGENTGELFF

size: NA
V: TRBV29-1
J: TRBJ2-3
D: TRBD2
DNA: TGCAGCGTTGAGGGAGGGCCAGACACAGATACGCAGTATTTT
CDR3: CSVEGGPDTDTQYF

size: NA
V: TRBV4-2
J: TRBJ1-5
D: NA
DNA: TGTGCCAGCAGCTCCATAGGAGGGGTAGGTAATGATCAGCCCCAGCATTTT
CDR3: CASSSIGGVGNDQPQHF

size: NA
V: TRBV9
J: TRBJ1-1
D: NA
DNA: TGTGCCAGCAGCGGGACATCCCGTTCCACTGAAGCTTTCTTT
CDR3: CASSGTSRSTEAFF

size: NA
V: TRBV6-4
J: TRBJ2-2
D: TRBD2
DNA: TGTGCCAGCAGCTTAGCGGGGGGGACGAACACCGGGGAGCTGTTTTTT
CDR3: CASSLAGGTNTGELFF

size: once
V: TRBV2
J: TRBJ2-7
D: TRBD2
DNA: TGTGCCAGCAGTGCAAGGGTTAGCGGGGGGACCCTTGGCGACTTC
CDR3: CASSARVSGGTLGDF

size: once
V: TRBV10-3
J: TRBJ2-7
D: TRBD2
DNA: TGTGCCTCGAGCGGGGCCTACGAGCAGTACTTC
CDR3: CASSGAYEQYF

size: NA
V: TRBV6-1
J: TRBJ1-5
D: NA
DNA: TGTGCCAGCAGTGAGGAGCTTGCTCATCAGCCCCAGCATTTT
CDR3: CASSEELAHQPQHF

size: NA
V: TRBV11-1
J: TRBJ2-6
D: TRBD1
DNA: TGTGCCAGCAGCTTTCGATTGGGACAGGGGGCCTCTGGGGCCAACGTCCTGACTTTC
CDR3: CASSFRLGQGASGANVLTF

size: NA
V: TRBV6-7
J: TRBJ1-4
D: TRBD1
DNA: TGTGCCAGCAAAGACAGGGGTATAAATGAAAAACTGTTTTTT
CDR3: CASKDRGINEKLFF

size: NA
V: TRBV9
J: TRBJ2-1
D: NA
DNA: TGTGCCAGCAGCGTAGAGAAGGGGCAAGGATACAATGAGCAGTTCTTC
CDR3: CASSVEKGQGYNEQFF

size: NA
V: TRBV9
J: TRBJ1-4
D: TRBD1
DNA: TGTGCCAGCAGCGTGGACAGGGGCGGAAAACTGTTTTTT
CDR3: CASSVDRGGKLFF

size: NA
V: TRBV5-1
J: TRBJ2-1
D: TRBD2
DNA: TGCGCCAGCAGCATAGGACTAGGCGACGATGAGCAGTTCTTC
CDR3: CASSIGLGDDEQFF

size: NA
V: TRBV27
J: TRBJ2-7
D: NA
DNA: TGTGCCAGCAGCCCGGGTAGGTCCTACGAGCAGTACTTC
CDR3: CASSPGRSYEQYF

size: NA
V: TRBV11-2
J: TRBJ2-7
D: NA
DNA: TGTGCCAGCAGCTTTATCTACGAGCAGTACTTC
CDR3: CASSFIYEQYF

size: few
V: TRBV5-6
J: TRBJ1-4
D: NA
DNA: TGTGCCAGCAGCCTACGACACAGGTTCCCTAATGAAAAACTGTTTTTT
CDR3: CASSLRHRFPNEKLFF

size: NA
V: TRBV27
J: TRBJ1-5
D: NA
DNA: TGTGCCAGCAGTTTATTTGGGGGCAGTCGGCCCCAGCATTTT
CDR3: CASSLFGGSRPQHF

size: NA
V: TRBV6-5
J: TRBJ1-2
D: TRBD1
DNA: TGTGCCAGCAGTTCCACAGGGGGAGGTAACTATGGCTACACCTTC
CDR3: CASSSTGGGNYGYTF

size: NA
V: TRBV15
J: TRBJ2-5
D: NA
DNA: TGTGCCACCAGCAGAGGGCAGGGGGGCCTCGAGACCCAGTACTTC
CDR3: CATSRGQGGLETQYF

size: few
V: TRBV4-1
J: TRBJ1-1
D: NA
DNA: TGCGCCAGCAGCCAAGATGGGTTCGGGGGGCCGGGCACTGAAGCTTTCTTT
CDR3: CASSQDGFGGPGTEAFF

size: NA
V: TRBV6-5
J: TRBJ2-2
D: NA
DNA: TGTGCCAGCAGTTACGGGGACTCCGGAGTCACCGGGGAGCTGTTTTTT
CDR3: CASSYGDSGVTGELFF

size: once
V: TRBV5-1
J: TRBJ1-5
D: NA
DNA: TGCGCCAGCAGCTTGACATTCGCTCAGCCCCAGCATTTT
CDR3: CASSLTFAQPQHF

size: NA
V: TRBV7-9
J: TRBJ2-5
D: TRBD1
DNA: TGTGCCAGCAGCCGATTAGAGATAGGGACAGGGTTGAAGACCCAGTACTTC
CDR3: CASSRLEIGTGLKTQYF

size: NA
V: TRBV5-8
J: TRBJ2-3
D: NA
DNA: TGTGCCAGCAGCTTGTATCGGGGGAACACAGATACGCAGTATTTT
CDR3: CASSLYRGNTDTQYF

size: few
V: TRBV19
J: TRBJ1-1
D: NA
DNA: TGTGCCAGTAGTACTCAGGGTGTCGCCACTGAAGCTTTCTTT
CDR3: CASSTQGVATEAFF

size: few
V: TRBV5-1
J: TRBJ1-6
D: NA
DNA: TGCGCCAGCAGCGTTTCAAATTCACCCCTCCACTTT
CDR3: CASSVSNSPLHF

size: NA
V: TRBV19
J: TRBJ2-1
D: TRBD2
DNA: TGTGCCAGTAGAGCATCTAGCGGGGTTTTTTACAATGAGCAGTTCTTC
CDR3: CASRASSGVFYNEQFF

size: few
V: TRBV6-5
J: TRBJ1-3
D: TRBD1
DNA: TGTGCCAGCAGTAGGGGGCACTCTGGAAACACCATATATTTT
CDR3: CASSRGHSGNTIYF

size: NA
V: TRBV10-3
J: TRBJ1-6
D: NA
DNA: TGTGCCATCAGTGAGGACGGCGGCCCCAATAATTCACCCCTCCACTTT
CDR3: CAISEDGGPNNSPLHF

size: NA
V: TRBV5-1
J: TRBJ2-3
D: NA
DNA: TGCGCCAGCAATCCAGGTAGCACAGATACGCAGTATTTT
CDR3: CASNPGSTDTQYF

size: few
V: TRBV7-9
J: TRBJ2-7
D: NA
DNA: TGTGCCGCACAGGCCCCGGGCTACGAGCAGTACTTC
CDR3: CAAQAPGYEQYF

size: NA
V: TRBV5-1
J: TRBJ2-3
D: TRBD2
DNA: TGCGCCAGCAGCCCCGGGACTAGCGGCGATACGCAGTATTTT
CDR3: CASSPGTSGDTQYF

size: NA
V: TRBV13
J: TRBJ2-7
D: NA
DNA: TGTGCCAGCAGCCTAACCCTAGGTGACGAGCAGTACTTC
CDR3: CASSLTLGDEQYF

size: few
V: TRBV5-4
J: TRBJ1-2
D: TRBD1
DNA: TGTGCCAGCAGCTCTCCGGACAGGGAGGCTAGAAGCACCTTC
CDR3: CASSSPDREARSTF